The 8 T cell receptor beta chains listed next were all sequenced from one sample in a study of cytomegalovirus exposure and HLA in healthy donors. PCR used 60 Vbeta primers and 13 Jbeta primers. Clones were read by immunoSEQ multiplex PCR, and TCRdb kept only the in-frame ones, dropping some. The sample consists of 100,000 to 150,000 clones, around three quarters of them appearing once. Sequences were obtained from PBMCs. Every receptor here comes from a woman between 50 and 59 years old in good health and CMV-seronegative.

The chain couples TRBV7-2 to TRBJ2-7; 8 nucleotides match TRBD2. V shed 4 bases, J shed 5 bases, and the junction held 7 bases outside the gene matches. The CDR3 totals 14 residues. CDR1 is SGHTA, CDR2 FQGNSA, per germline. In DNA, the CDR3 is TGTGCCAGCAGCTACGGGACTAGGTTGGACGAGCAGTACTTC. This translates into CASSYGTRLDEQYF.

The chain joins TRBV19 to TRBJ2-1, with TRBD1 matching over 8 bases. The CDR3 has 16 amino acids. Germline V gene data show CDR1 as LNHDA and CDR2 as SQIVND (reference sequence). With V trimmed by 2 bases and J by 4 bases, 7 bases remained unmatched. The CDR3 spells CASSISGQGEYNEQFF. The CDR3 bases are TGTGCCAGTAGTATATCCGGACAGGGTGAATACAATGAGCAGTTCTTC.

This chain joins TRBV28 and TRBJ1-2, with a tentative D call TRBD1 (6 bases). Trimming stripped 3 bases from V and 1 base from J, with 18 bases between. The germline CDR1 and CDR2 sequences are MDHEN and SYDVKM. The CDR3 has 17 residues. The CDR3 nucleotides are TGTGCCAGCAGTTTCCCCGGTGCAGGGGTGATTAACTATGGCTACACCTTC. Translated: CASSFPGAGVINYGYTF.

This clone has only one observation. The rearrangement joins TRBV28 to TRBJ1-4; 11 nucleotides match TRBD1. This CDR3 is 16 amino acids long. Germline loops: CDR1 MDHEN, CDR2 SYDVKM. Unmatched junction bases numbered 8, after V lost 3 bases and J lost 8 bases. DNA of the CDR3: TGTGCCAGCAGTTTCTATACCGGGACAGGGGGAGAAAAACTGTTTTTT. Encoded protein: CASSFYTGTGGEKLFF.

The rearrangement links TRBV5-6 to TRBJ2-3, with D uncertain. V lost 2 bases and J 3 bases, leaving 4 bases between the germline ends. Germline V gives CDR1 SGHDT, CDR2 YYEEEE. CDR3 length: 12 amino acids. CDR3 in amino acids: CASSFGTDTQYF. The DNA of the CDR3 is TGTGCCAGCAGCTTCGGTACAGATACGCAGTATTTT.

In the case of this clone: One junction end disagrees with the germline gene, perhaps due to a read error. V usage is TRBV18 and J usage is TRBJ2-3; tentatively, D is TRBD2 (7 bases). This CDR3 spans 16 amino acids. Germline assignment: CDR1 KGHSH and CDR2 LQKENI. Written as DNA, the CDR3 is TGTGCCAGCTCACCCCCGGTCGGCGGGGGCACCGATACGCAGTATTTT. Its protein is CASSPPVGGGTDTQYF.

Concerning this clone itself: The junction shows a germline mismatch at one end, possibly a read error. The J gene is TRBJ2-7, the V gene TRBV7-9; no definite D call. The CDR3 contains 16 residues. Germline values: CDR1 SEHNR, CDR2 FQNEAQ (reference sequence). The CDR3: CSSSLAVGQKTYEQYF. In DNA, the CDR3 is TGTTCCAGCAGCTTAGCAGTTGGGCAGAAAACCTACGAGCAGTACTTC.

This clone was seen a handful of times. The chain is built from TRBV10-3 and TRBJ1-5; a weak D match, TRBD1 (6 bases). The germline gives CDR1 ENHRY, CDR2 SYGVKD. This CDR3 region has 13 residues. The ends were cut back, 4 bases at V and 3 bases at J, with 7 bases in the middle. The CDR3 coding sequence is TGTGCCATCAGTGGGGACACCAATCAGCCCCAGCATTTT. This sequence encodes CAISGDTNQPQHF.